This T cell receptor beta chain was sequenced for a study of cytomegalovirus exposure and HLA in healthy donors. Study information: Across 300 to 400 genotyped donors, approximately 80% landed in the Caucasian-associated ancestry cluster.

CDR3 length: 17 residues. CDR1 SGHNT and CDR2 YYREEE come from the germline V gene (reference sequence). Study-level findings and limits: Cytomegalovirus association was listed for around 180 TCR beta chains.

A remark on this clone: Its target is not known.

Vbeta (60) and Jbeta (13) primers were used in the PCR. The protocol was immunoSEQ multiplex PCR, while the TCRdb copy is restricted to in-frame clones and leaves out a portion. The profile shows over 150,000 clones, about 80% of them singletons. This receptor was identified in a man under 40 in good health and CMV-seropositive. The chain joins TRBV5-4 to TRBJ2-5, with TRBD2 matching 11 bases. The J call may be faulty, since TRBJ2-7 better matches the DNA end. Input material: PBMCs. CDR3 sequence: CASSLLAGVGGTYEQYF. For the CDR3, the DNA is TGTGCCAGCAGCTTACTAGCGGGAGTAGGAGGGACCTACGAGCAGTACTTC.